The clone carrying this T cell receptor (beta chain) appeared once. The data were taken from a study of blood T cell repertoires in COVID-19. Across the study: Samples representing acute and convalescent COVID-19 were sourced from the United States, Italy and Spain. T cells, B-cell-depleted T cells, or PBMCs supplied cDNA or gDNA.

Germline-derived CDR1 and CDR2 are SGHRS and YFSETQ. V lost 0 bases and J lost 7, with 10 bases in between. The CDR3 runs 13 residues. Under the authors' procedure: It was from reference gene primer amplification that nucleated cell counts were estimated. TCRdb keeps only in-frame clones here, not all; method: immunoSEQ multiplex PCR. From that table come the V and J calls and clone size; the DNA was used to work out D and trimming. Among 140,000 to 150,000 clones listed, roughly four fifths were seen once. The clonotype comes from a human donor with acute or convalescent COVID-19. The donor label of this sample is uncertain. Sequences were obtained from peripheral blood. The chain uses TRBV5-1 and TRBJ1-2; D not resolved. CDR3 amino acids: CASSLDGEGGYTF. The CDR3 nucleotides are TGCGCCAGCAGCTTGGATGGTGAGGGTGGCTACACCTTC. The full variable domain, completed using reference TRBV5-1 and TRBJ1-2, is KAGVTQTPRYLIKTRGQQVTLSCSPISGHRSVSWYQQTPGQGLQFLFEYFSETQRNKGNFPGRFSGRQFSNSRSEMNVSTLELGDSALYLCASSLDGEGGYTFGSGTRLTVV.